This T cell receptor (beta chain) was identified in a study of T cell clones after liver transplantation. This clone appeared a single time. The V gene's germline CDR1 is SQVTM and CDR2 ANQGSEA. The V gene end was trimmed by 7 bases and the J gene end by 0 bases; junction bases not matched to a gene: 5. The CDR3 sequence is 14 residues long. Profiled with immunoSEQ multiplex PCR; TCRdb holds only in-frame clones, not every one. The sample records roughly 8,100 clones, about four fifths being singletons. This chain links TRBV29-1 with TRBJ2-2; 7 nucleotides line up with TRBD1. Sequencing used CD8+ T cells from blood, obtained before liver transplant. The sequence was collected from a human donor who received a liver transplant. DNA of the CDR3: TGCAGCGCTGTAGACAGGGCGAACACCGGGGAGCTGTTTTTT. This gives the protein CSAVDRANTGELFF.